There are a few counts of the clone carrying this T cell receptor (beta chain). Its antigen is currently unknown. This specimen belongs to a study of T-cell memory formation after mild COVID-19. Between the trimmed V and J ends, which lost 7 bases and 2 bases, there was a span of 11 bases. This CDR3 has 13 amino acids. Germline-derived CDR1 and CDR2 are SEHNR and FQNEAQ (reference sequence). Regarding the study as a whole: CD4+ contracting clones lay mainly in CM and EM, CD8+ ones in EMRA.

Each CDR3 protein gets one entry after TCRdb re-called the 5' RACE reads with MiXCR. The data contain 470,000 or so distinct CDR3 sequences, approximately 18% of them singletons. The chain joins TRBV7-9 to TRBJ2-5; D may be TRBD2 (5 bases). Material for sequencing was PBMCs or a T cell subset sorted from them (not recorded which). This TCR came from a man younger than 30 who had mild COVID-19 (a few samples of this study predate the infection). Cell type and time point are not known. CDR3 residues: CASNRRTQETQYF. As DNA, the CDR3 is TGTGCCAGCAATAGACGGACTCAAGAGACCCAGTACTTC.